This is a list of T cell receptor beta chains from one sample in a study of blood T cell repertoires in COVID-19. TCRdb's copy holds only in-frame clones and misses some; the assay was immunoSEQ multiplex PCR. The sample lists hundreds of thousands of clones; around 85% were seen once. Sequenced input: peripheral blood. The receptors here all came from a man aged 50 or older with active or convalescent COVID-19. CDR3s include the opening cysteine and the closing phenylalanine or tryptophan. Each record gives: CDR3 length, clone size, V gene, CDR3 protein. Clone size appears in some rows only: once, few, many, or a class for an expanded clone.

len: 12; abundance: few; v_gene: TRBV28; CDR3aa: CASSLSESPLHF
len: 15; abundance: few; v_gene: TRBV5-1; CDR3aa: CASSFGDTNTGELFF
len: 17; abundance: many; v_gene: TRBV19; CDR3aa: CASSTRSTRRAANEQFF
len: 15; abundance: NA; v_gene: TRBV7-3; CDR3aa: CASSLSGPLNTEAFF
len: 13; abundance: NA; v_gene: TRBV5-1; CDR3aa: CASSNGQGYEQYF
len: 16; abundance: NA; v_gene: TRBV27; CDR3aa: CASSLKTGEGPDTQYF
len: 16; abundance: NA; v_gene: TRBV24-1; CDR3aa: CATRVRDRGLEQPQHF
len: 16; abundance: NA; v_gene: TRBV5-1; CDR3aa: CASSLGSAQVSYEQYF
len: 15; abundance: once; v_gene: TRBV4-3; CDR3aa: CASSQEGLTQETQYF
len: 13; abundance: few; v_gene: TRBV11-2; CDR3aa: CASSLVGAAEAFF
len: 13; abundance: NA; v_gene: TRBV2; CDR3aa: CASTAEYNQPQHF